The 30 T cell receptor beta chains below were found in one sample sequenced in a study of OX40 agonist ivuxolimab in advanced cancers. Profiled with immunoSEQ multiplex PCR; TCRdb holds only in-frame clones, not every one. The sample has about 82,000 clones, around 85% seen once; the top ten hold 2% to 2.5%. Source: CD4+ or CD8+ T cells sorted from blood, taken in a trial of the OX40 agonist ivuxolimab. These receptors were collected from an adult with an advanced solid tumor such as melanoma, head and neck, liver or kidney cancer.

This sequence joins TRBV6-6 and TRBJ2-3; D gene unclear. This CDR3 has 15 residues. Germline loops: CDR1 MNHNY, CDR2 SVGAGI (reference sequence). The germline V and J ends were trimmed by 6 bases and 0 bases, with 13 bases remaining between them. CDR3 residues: CASSSGQISTDTQYF. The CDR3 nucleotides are TGTGCCAGCAGCAGTGGGCAGATAAGCACAGATACGCAGTATTTT.

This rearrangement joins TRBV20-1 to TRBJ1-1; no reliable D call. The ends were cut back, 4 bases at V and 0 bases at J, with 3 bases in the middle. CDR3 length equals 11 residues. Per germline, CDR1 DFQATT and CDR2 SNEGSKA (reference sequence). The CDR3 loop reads CSAMLNTEAFF. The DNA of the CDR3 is TGCAGTGCTATGCTGAACACTGAAGCTTTCTTT.

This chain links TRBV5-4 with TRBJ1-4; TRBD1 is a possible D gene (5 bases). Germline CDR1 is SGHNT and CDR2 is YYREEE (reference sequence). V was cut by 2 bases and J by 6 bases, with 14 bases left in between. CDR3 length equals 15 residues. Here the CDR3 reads CASSLIGQGDEKLFF. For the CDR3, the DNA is TGTGCCAGCAGCTTAATAGGGCAAGGGGATGAAAAACTGTTTTTT.

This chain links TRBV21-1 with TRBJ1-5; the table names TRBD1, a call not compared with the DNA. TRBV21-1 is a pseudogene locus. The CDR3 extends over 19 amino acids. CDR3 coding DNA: TGTGCCAGCAGCAAAGGGCCAGGGGTGATCTTTGTCGTCAATCAGCCCCAGCATTTT. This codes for CASSKGPGVIFVVNQPQHF.

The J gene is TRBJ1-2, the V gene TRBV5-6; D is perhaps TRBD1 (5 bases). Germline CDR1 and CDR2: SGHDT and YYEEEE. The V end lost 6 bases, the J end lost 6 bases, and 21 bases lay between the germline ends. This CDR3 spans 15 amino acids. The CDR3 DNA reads TGTGCCAGCACCGCCGCCGGGACCTTCAGAGATGGCTACACCTTC. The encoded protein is CASTAAGTFRDGYTF.

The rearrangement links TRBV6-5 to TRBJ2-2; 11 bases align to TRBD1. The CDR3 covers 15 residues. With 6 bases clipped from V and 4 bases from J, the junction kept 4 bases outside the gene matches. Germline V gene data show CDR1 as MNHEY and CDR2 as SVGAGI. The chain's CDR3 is CASSSGTGGTGELFF. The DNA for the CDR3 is TGTGCCAGCAGCTCCGGGACAGGGGGCACCGGGGAGCTGTTTTTT.

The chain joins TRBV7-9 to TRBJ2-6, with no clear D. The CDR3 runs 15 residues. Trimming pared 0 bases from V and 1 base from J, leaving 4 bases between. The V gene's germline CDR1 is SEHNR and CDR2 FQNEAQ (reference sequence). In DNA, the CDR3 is TGTGCCAGCAGCTTAGCGCAGTCTGGGGCCAACGTCCTGACTTTC. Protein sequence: CASSLAQSGANVLTF.

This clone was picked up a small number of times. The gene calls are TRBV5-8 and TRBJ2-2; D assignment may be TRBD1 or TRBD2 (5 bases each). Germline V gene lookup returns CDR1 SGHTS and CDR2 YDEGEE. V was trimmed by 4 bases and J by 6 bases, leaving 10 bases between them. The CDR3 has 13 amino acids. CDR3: CASSEPGPGELFF. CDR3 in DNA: TGTGCCAGCAGCGAACCGGGACCCGGGGAGCTGTTTTTT.

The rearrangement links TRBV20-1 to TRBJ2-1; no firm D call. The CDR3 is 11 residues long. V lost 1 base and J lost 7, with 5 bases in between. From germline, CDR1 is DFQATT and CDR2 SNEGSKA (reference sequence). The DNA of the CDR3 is TGCAGTGCTAGAGTCGGTAATGAGCAGTTCTTC. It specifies CSARVGNEQFF.

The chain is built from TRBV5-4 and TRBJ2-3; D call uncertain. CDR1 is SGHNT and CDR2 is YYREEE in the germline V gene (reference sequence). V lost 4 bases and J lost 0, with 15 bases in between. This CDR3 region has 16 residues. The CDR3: CASSPGQALSTDTQYF. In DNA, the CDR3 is TGTGCCAGCAGCCCGGGCCAGGCCCTAAGCACAGATACGCAGTATTTT.

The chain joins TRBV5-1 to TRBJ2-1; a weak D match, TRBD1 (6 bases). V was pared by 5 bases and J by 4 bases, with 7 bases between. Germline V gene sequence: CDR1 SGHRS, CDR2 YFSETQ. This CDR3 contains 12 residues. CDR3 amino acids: CASSQGYNEQFF. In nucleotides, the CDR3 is TGCGCCAGCAGTCAGGGGTACAATGAGCAGTTCTTC.

DNA of the CDR3: TGTGCCAGCAGCGGGGGACTAGCGGGTTACGAGCAGTACTTC. It codes for CASSGGLAGYEQYF. The V gene is TRBV9, the J gene TRBJ2-7; 12 positions match TRBD2. Germline CDR1 SGDLS, CDR2 YYNGEE. Germline trimming cut 3 bases from V and 4 bases from J; bases unmatched to any gene: 2. This CDR3 is built from 14 residues.

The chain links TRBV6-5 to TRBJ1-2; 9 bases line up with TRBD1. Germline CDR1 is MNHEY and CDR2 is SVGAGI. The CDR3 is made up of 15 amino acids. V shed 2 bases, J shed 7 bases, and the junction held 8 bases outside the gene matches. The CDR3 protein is CASSYGGQGIGGYTF. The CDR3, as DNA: TGTGCCAGCAGTTACGGCGGACAGGGGATAGGTGGCTACACCTTC.

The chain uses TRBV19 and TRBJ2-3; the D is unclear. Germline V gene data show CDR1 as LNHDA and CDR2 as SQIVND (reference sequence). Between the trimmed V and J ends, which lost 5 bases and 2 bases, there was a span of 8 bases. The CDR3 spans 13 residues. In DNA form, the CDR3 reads TGTGCCAGTAGTGTGGCTAACACAGATACGCAGTATTTT. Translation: CASSVANTDTQYF.

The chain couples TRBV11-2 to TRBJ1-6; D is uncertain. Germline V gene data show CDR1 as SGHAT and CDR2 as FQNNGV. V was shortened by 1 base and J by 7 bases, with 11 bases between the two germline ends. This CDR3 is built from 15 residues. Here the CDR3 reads CASSLGTGMNSPLHF. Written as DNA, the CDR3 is TGTGCCAGCAGCTTAGGCACGGGGATGAATTCACCCCTCCACTTT. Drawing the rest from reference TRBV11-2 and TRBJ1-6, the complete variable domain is EAGVAQSPRYKIIEKRQSVAFWCNPISGHATLYWYQQILGQGPKLLIQFQNNGVVDDSQLPKDRFSAERLKGVDSTLKIQPAKLEDSAVYLCASSLGTGMNSPLHFGNGTRLTVT.

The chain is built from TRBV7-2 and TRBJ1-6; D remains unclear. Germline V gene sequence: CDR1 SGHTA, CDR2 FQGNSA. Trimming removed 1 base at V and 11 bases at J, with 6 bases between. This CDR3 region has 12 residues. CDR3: CASSLENPPLHF. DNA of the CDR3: TGTGCCAGCAGCTTAGAGAACCCACCCCTCCACTTT.

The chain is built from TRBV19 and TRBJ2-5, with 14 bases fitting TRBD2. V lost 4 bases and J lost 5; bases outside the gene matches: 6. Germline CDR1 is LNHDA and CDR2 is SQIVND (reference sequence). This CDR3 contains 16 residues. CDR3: CASSTGLAGGLETQYF. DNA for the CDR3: TGTGCCAGTAGTACAGGACTAGCGGGGGGCCTGGAGACCCAGTACTTC.

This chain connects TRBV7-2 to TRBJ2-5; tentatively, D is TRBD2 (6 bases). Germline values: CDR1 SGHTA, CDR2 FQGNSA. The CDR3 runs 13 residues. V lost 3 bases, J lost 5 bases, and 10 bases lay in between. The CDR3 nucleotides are TGTGCCAGCAGCTTCGACCGGGGGGAGACCCAGTACTTC. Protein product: CASSFDRGETQYF.

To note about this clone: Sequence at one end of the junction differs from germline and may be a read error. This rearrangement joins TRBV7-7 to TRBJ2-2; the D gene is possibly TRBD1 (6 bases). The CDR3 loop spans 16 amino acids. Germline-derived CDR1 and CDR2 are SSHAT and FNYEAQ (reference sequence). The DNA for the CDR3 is TGTGCTAGCAGCCCTGCCGGACAGAAGAACACCGGGGAGCTGTTTTTT. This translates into CASSPAGQKNTGELFF.

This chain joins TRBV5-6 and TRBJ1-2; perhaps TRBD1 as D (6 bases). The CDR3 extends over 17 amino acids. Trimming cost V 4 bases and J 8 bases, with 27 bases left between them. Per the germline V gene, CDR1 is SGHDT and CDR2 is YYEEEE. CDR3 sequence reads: CASSHAPIAGAHQGYTF. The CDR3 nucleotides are TGTGCCAGCAGCCACGCCCCCATTGCAGGGGCACATCAGGGCTACACCTTC.

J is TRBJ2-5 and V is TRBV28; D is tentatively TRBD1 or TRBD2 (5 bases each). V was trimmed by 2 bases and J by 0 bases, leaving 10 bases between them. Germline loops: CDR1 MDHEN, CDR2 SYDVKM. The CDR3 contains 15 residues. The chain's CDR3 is CASSLSTGHQETQYF. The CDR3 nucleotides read TGTGCCAGCAGTTTAAGTACGGGACACCAAGAGACCCAGTACTTC.

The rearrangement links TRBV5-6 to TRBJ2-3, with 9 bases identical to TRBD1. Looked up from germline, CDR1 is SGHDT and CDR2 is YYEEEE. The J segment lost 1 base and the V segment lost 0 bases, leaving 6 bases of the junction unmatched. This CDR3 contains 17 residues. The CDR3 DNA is TGTGCCAGCAGCTTGGGCGGTGACAGGGGGGGCACAGATACGCAGTATTTT. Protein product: CASSLGGDRGGTDTQYF.

The DNA for the CDR3 is TGTGCCTGGAGTACAGGGCCCTTAATGAACACTGAAGCTTTCTTT. It translates to CAWSTGPLMNTEAFF. The chain combines TRBV30 with TRBJ1-1, with a tentative D call TRBD1 (6 bases). Trimming left V 2 bases short and J 0 bases short, with 13 bases between. The CDR3 is 15 amino acids. CDR1 and CDR2 (germline): GTSNPN, SVGIG (reference sequence).

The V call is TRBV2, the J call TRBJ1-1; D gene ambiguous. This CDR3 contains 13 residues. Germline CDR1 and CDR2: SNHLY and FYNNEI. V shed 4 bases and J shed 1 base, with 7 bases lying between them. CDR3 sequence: CASSGEGNTEAFF. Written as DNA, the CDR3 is TGTGCCAGCAGTGGAGAAGGGAACACTGAAGCTTTCTTT.

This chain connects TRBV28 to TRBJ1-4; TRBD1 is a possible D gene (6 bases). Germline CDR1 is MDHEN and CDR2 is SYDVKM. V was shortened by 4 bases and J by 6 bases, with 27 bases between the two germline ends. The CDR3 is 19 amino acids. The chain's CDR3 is CASSSPLIGSRGRDEKLFF. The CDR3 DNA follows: TGTGCCAGCAGTTCCCCCCTAATAGGGAGCCGGGGGCGCGATGAAAAACTGTTTTTT. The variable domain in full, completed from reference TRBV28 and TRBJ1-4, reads DVKVTQSSRYLVKRTGEKVFLECVQDMDHENMFWYRQDPGLGLRLIYFSYDVKMKEKGDIPEGYSVSREKKERFSLILESASTNQTSMYLCASSSPLIGSRGRDEKLFFGSGTQLSVL.

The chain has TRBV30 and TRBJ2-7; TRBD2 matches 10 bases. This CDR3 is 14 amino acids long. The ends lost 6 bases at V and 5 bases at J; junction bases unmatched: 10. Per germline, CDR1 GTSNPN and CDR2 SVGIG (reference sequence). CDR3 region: CACLPGLAINEQYF. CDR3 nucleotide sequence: TGTGCCTGCCTCCCGGGACTAGCGATCAACGAGCAGTACTTC.

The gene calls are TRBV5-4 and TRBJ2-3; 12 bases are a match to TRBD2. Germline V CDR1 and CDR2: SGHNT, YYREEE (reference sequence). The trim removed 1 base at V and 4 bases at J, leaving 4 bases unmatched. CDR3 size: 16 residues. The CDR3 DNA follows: TGTGCCAGCAGCTTGCCTAGCGGGGGGGCCTCAGATACGCAGTATTTT. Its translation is CASSLPSGGASDTQYF.

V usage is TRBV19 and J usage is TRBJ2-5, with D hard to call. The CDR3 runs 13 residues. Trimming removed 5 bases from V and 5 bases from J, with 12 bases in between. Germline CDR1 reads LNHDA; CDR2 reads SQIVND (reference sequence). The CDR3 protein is CASSPLAAETQYF. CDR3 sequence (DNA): TGTGCCAGTAGTCCGCTCGCGGCGGAGACCCAGTACTTC.

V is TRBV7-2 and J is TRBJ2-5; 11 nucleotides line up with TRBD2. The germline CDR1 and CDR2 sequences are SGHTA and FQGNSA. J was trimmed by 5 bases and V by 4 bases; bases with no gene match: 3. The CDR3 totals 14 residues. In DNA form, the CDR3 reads TGTGCCAGCAGCTATAGCGGGGGGGCCGAGACCCAGTACTTC. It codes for CASSYSGGAETQYF.

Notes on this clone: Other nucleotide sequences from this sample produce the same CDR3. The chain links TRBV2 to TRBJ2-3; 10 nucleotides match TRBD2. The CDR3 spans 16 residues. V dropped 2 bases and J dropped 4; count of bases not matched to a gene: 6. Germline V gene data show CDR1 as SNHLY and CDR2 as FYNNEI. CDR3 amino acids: CASSERASGGADTQYF. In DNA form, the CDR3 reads TGTGCCAGCAGTGAACGGGCTAGCGGGGGTGCAGATACGCAGTATTTT.